This T cell receptor (beta chain) was sequenced during a study of shared clonotypes between healthy human individuals. On this clone: Additional DNA sequences in this sample encode the identical CDR3.

The data were produced by immunoSEQ multiplex PCR, yet TCRdb's version contains in-frame clones alone and is incomplete. Found here are about 2.4 million clones, 93% of them singletons; the top ten hold about 0.34%. The CD4+ fraction was divided into a CD45RA+ naive subset and a CD45RA-negative memory subset. Sequenced: naive CD4+ T cells from PBMCs. Stated subset: CD45RA+ positively selected. The sequence was obtained from a man between 18 and 35 years old in good health. Some clones in this sample may be carry-over from other donors' samples.

CDR3 coding DNA: TGCGCCAGCAGCCTACAGGGAACCTACGAGCAGTACTTC. Protein product: CASSLQGTYEQYF. The rearrangement links TRBV5-1 to TRBJ2-7; weak D call: TRBD1 (6 bases). Trimming took off 4 bases at V and 2 bases at J, with 10 bases between the two ends. This CDR3 has 13 amino acids. Germline-derived CDR1 and CDR2 are SGHRS and YFSETQ.